These 3 T cell receptor beta chains came from one sample sequenced in a study of human T cells and chemical hapten exposure. Sample time point: patch test 1, 2 weeks after DPC sensitization. Indicated treatment: therapeutic diphenylcyclopropenone sensitization with weekly scalp DPC. TCRdb re-analysed the RACE reads in MiXCR, keeping a single row per CDR3 protein. The sample has some 83,000 distinct CDR3 sequences; roughly 10% are singletons. The sample was whole blood, taken in connection with sensitization to the hapten diphenylcyclopropenone (DPC). These receptors were collected from a woman aged 50 to 60 with alopecia areata. Some clones in this sample may be carry-over from other donors' samples.

The gene calls are TRBV7-2 and TRBJ2-3, with 11 bases matching TRBD2. The CDR3 has 16 residues. Germline V lookup: CDR1 SGHTA, CDR2 FQGNSA. V dropped 5 bases and J dropped 2; count of bases not matched to a gene: 6. The CDR3 loop reads CASSPTSGTYTDTQYF. CDR3 sequence (DNA): TGTGCCAGCAGCCCGACTAGCGGGACTTACACAGATACGCAGTATTTT.

This clonotype was counted at least ten times. The gene calls are TRBV7-8 and TRBJ1-1; a possible D gene is TRBD1 (6 bases). The CDR3 loop spans 16 amino acids. V gave up 2 bases and J gave up 0 bases, with 13 bases separating them. The germline CDR1 and CDR2 sequences are SGHVS and FQNEAQ. The DNA of the CDR3 is TGTGCCAGCAGCTTAACCCCGAGGACAGTGAACACTGAAGCTTTCTTT. Its translation is CASSLTPRTVNTEAFF.

In its sample, this clonotype was seen many times. The rearrangement joins TRBV7-3 to TRBJ1-1; D not resolved. Germline CDR1 SGHTA, CDR2 FQGTGA. This CDR3 has 13 amino acids. Trimming pared 5 bases from V and 5 bases from J, leaving 12 bases between. CDR3: CASSPVVVTEAFF. The DNA of the CDR3 is TGTGCCAGCAGCCCCGTAGTGGTAACTGAAGCTTTCTTT.